These T cell receptor beta chains were read from a single sample in a study of blood T cell repertoires in COVID-19. Method: immunoSEQ multiplex PCR; TCRdb's copy keeps in-frame clones and lacks some. In the table there are about 190,000 clones, 82% of which are singletons. Source material: peripheral blood. The origin of the receptors is a woman aged 25 to 39 with acute or convalescent COVID-19. Both conserved end residues are part of each CDR3. D genes are given only for firm matches. Not all rows give a size; the values are once, few, many and, for expanded clones, a class.

CDR3 length	V gene	clone size	D gene	J gene	CDR3 DNA	CDR3 protein
15	TRBV19	.	.	TRBJ2-2	TGTGCCAGTAGTACCCAAGACAGCGTAACCGGGGAGCTGTTTTTT	CASSTQDSVTGELFF
12	TRBV11-2	.	.	TRBJ1-6	TGTGCCAGCAGCCGTCATAATTCACCCCTCCACTTT	CASSRHNSPLHF
13	TRBV2	.	.	TRBJ2-2	TGTGCCAGCAGTGCTAAGAACACCGGGGAGCTGTTTTTT	CASSAKNTGELFF
15	TRBV19	.	.	TRBJ1-5	TGTGCCAGTAGCTCAGACAGTTTTTACAATCAGCCCCAGCATTTT	CASSSDSFYNQPQHF
16	TRBV6-2/TRBV6-3	once	.	TRBJ1-2	TGTGCCAGCAGTTCCCCGACGAACAGGAACTCAAGGGGCTACACCTTC	CASSSPTNRNSRGYTF
15	TRBV28	.	.	TRBJ1-4	TGTGCCAGCAGCCAACCGGGACTCGGGCATGAAAAACTGTTTTTT	CASSQPGLGHEKLFF
17	TRBV9	.	.	TRBJ1-3	TGTGCCAGCAGCGCCGTCGGGGGGCCAGGGGAAGGAAACACCATATATTTT	CASSAVGGPGEGNTIYF
15	TRBV3-1/TRBV3-2	.	TRBD2	TRBJ2-7	TGTGCCAGCAGCAGAGGGACTAGCGGCTCCTACGAGCAGTACTTC	CASSRGTSGSYEQYF
15	TRBV7-9	few	TRBD1	TRBJ1-5	TGTGCCAGCAGCGTTACCGGGACAGGGTATCAGCCCCAGCATTTT	CASSVTGTGYQPQHF
14	TRBV19	once	.	TRBJ2-7	TGTGCCAGTAGTGCCGCCCTAGTTTCCTACGAGCAGTACTTC	CASSAALVSYEQYF
14	TRBV2	.	.	TRBJ1-1	TGTGCCAGCTCTGATCCAGGGATGAGCACTGAAGCTTTCTTT	CASSDPGMSTEAFF
14	TRBV6-4	.	TRBD1	TRBJ2-3	TGTGCCAGCAGTAACGAACAGGGGGCAGATACGCAGTATTTT	CASSNEQGADTQYF
14	TRBV19	.	TRBD1	TRBJ1-2	TGTGCCAGTAGTATTCGGACAGGCATTGGGGGCTACACCTTC	CASSIRTGIGGYTF
14	TRBV30	once	TRBD1	TRBJ2-7	TGTGCCTGGAGTTCCCGGACAGGGGGCTACGAGCAGTACTTC	CAWSSRTGGYEQYF
16	TRBV19	.	.	TRBJ1-1	TGTGCCAGTAGTTCCCGAACACAGGGATTGAACACTGAAGCTTTCTTT	CASSSRTQGLNTEAFF
15	TRBV15	.	TRBD2	TRBJ2-1	TGTGCCACCAGCACCCGACTAGCGGGGAGCAATGAGCAGTTCTTC	CATSTRLAGSNEQFF
13	TRBV5-4	few	.	TRBJ2-3	TGTGCCAGCAGCTTAAAACAGCGGGATACGCAGTATTTT	CASSLKQRDTQYF
15	TRBV14	once	TRBD1	TRBJ1-2	TGTGCCAGCTCTCAGGGGGCAGCTACTCCTTTGGGCTACACCTTC	CASSQGAATPLGYTF
18	TRBV11-2	.	.	TRBJ1-4	TGTGCCAGCAGCCACAGACAGGCGCGAGGGAGAACTAATGAAAAACTGTTTTTT	CASSHRQARGRTNEKLFF
15	TRBV28	few	TRBD1	TRBJ2-3	TGTGCCAGCAGTTTATCCGGACAGGGCACAGATACGCAGTATTTT	CASSLSGQGTDTQYF
12	TRBV7-9	.	.	TRBJ1-1	TGTGCCAGCAGCTCCGACAGCCTACAGGCTTTCTTT	CASSSDSLQAFF
13	TRBV28	.	.	TRBJ2-7	TGTGCCAGCAGCCTCGACAGAACCTACGAGCAGTACTTC	CASSLDRTYEQYF
16	TRBV5-8	many	.	TRBJ1-2	TGTGCCAGCAGCTTGGGAAGGGGGAGACCTAACTATGGCTACACCTTC	CASSLGRGRPNYGYTF
13	TRBV13	once	.	TRBJ1-3	TGTGCCAGCAGCTCAGGGCGTGGAAACACCATATATTTT	CASSSGRGNTIYF
13	TRBV29-1	.	.	TRBJ2-7	TGCAGCGTTGTGAAGTCAGGATCCTACGAGCAGTACTTC	CSVVKSGSYEQYF
14	TRBV19	once	.	TRBJ1-6	TGTGCCAGTAGTCTCCGGACAGATAATTCACCCCTCCACTTT	CASSLRTDNSPLHF
15	TRBV9	.	TRBD1	TRBJ2-3	TGTGCCAGCAGCATCCGACAGGGGGCCCAAGATACGCAGTATTTT	CASSIRQGAQDTQYF
12	TRBV2	.	.	TRBJ1-2	TGTGCCAGCAGTGACTCGGGATTGGACTACACCTTC	CASSDSGLDYTF
17	TRBV5-8	.	.	TRBJ1-6	TGTGCCAGCAGCTTCGACCCCGAGGAGTACCTTAATTCACCCCTCCACTTT	CASSFDPEEYLNSPLHF
14	TRBV18	.	TRBD1	TRBJ2-5	TGTGCCAGCTCAACGACAGGGACGGCGGAGACCCAGTACTTC	CASSTTGTAETQYF
15	TRBV28	.	.	TRBJ2-2	TGTGCCAGCAGTTTACTGGGAGAGAACACCGGGGAGCTGTTTTTT	CASSLLGENTGELFF
15	TRBV6-5	.	TRBD1	TRBJ1-2	TGTGCCAGCAGGGGGATAGGACAGGGGATCTATGGCTACACCTTC	CASRGIGQGIYGYTF
15	TRBV5-1	.	TRBD1	TRBJ2-3	TGCGCCAGCAGCCTAACGGGACAGGGTGGCGATACGCAGTATTTT	CASSLTGQGGDTQYF
15	TRBV5-4	.	.	TRBJ2-1	TGTGCCAGCAGCTTGGAGGGAGGTCAGTACAATGAGCAGTTCTTC	CASSLEGGQYNEQFF
16	TRBV28	.	.	TRBJ2-3	TGTGCCAGCAGTTCGCCGGAGGTCAGGGGTACAGATACGCAGTATTTT	CASSSPEVRGTDTQYF
15	TRBV5-1	.	.	TRBJ2-1	TGCGCCAGCAGCCCCCGGGGGGCCCCCGACAATGAGCAGTTCTTC	CASSPRGAPDNEQFF
14	TRBV5-6	.	TRBD1	TRBJ1-5	TGTGCCAGCAGCCGACAGGGGCCCAATCAGCCCCAGCATTTT	CASSRQGPNQPQHF
17	TRBV7-8	.	TRBD2	TRBJ2-3	TGTGCCAGCAGCTTAGCGGAAGGACTAGCGGGAGCAGATACGCAGTATTTT	CASSLAEGLAGADTQYF
15	TRBV5-1	.	.	TRBJ2-7	TGCGCCAGCACCGATAAGACGGGAAGCTCCTACGAGCAGTACTTC	CASTDKTGSSYEQYF
14	TRBV2	few	TRBD2	TRBJ2-2	TGTGCCAGCACGGAGCGGGAGATGACCGGGGAGCTGTTTTTT	CASTEREMTGELFF
13	TRBV10-3	.	TRBD1	TRBJ2-7	TGTGCCATCAGGGACAGGAAGCCCGGCGAGCAGTACTTC	CAIRDRKPGEQYF
16	TRBV5-1	once	.	TRBJ2-1	TGCGCCAGCAGCCCCGAGGAGGGGGGGACGGGGAATGAGCAGTTCTTC	CASSPEEGGTGNEQFF
17	TRBV29-1	.	TRBD2	TRBJ2-7	TGCAGCGTTGAAGCTCGGGGTAGGGCTAGCGGGAGGACCGAGCAGTACTTC	CSVEARGRASGRTEQYF
13	TRBV19	.	TRBD1	TRBJ2-1	TGTGCCAGTAGTATCGGGACAGTCAATGAGCAGTTCTTC	CASSIGTVNEQFF
13	TRBV7-9	once	.	TRBJ2-3	TGTGCCACCTGGGCCACCCAGGCAGATACGCAGTATTTT	CATWATQADTQYF
16	TRBV5-1	.	TRBD1	TRBJ1-6	TGCGCCAGCAGCTTAGGGGACAGCTCCTATAATTCACCCCTCCACTTT	CASSLGDSSYNSPLHF